Listed below are T cell receptor beta chains from one sample, sequenced in a study of blood T cell repertoires in COVID-19. Profiled with immunoSEQ multiplex PCR; TCRdb holds only in-frame clones, not every one. The table has 64,000 or so clones, around 83% seen once. Specimen: peripheral blood. The receptors shown here come from a human donor in a cohort sampled during active COVID-19. CDR3s include the opening cysteine and the closing phenylalanine or tryptophan. D genes are given only for firm matches. Only part of the rows carry a size: once, few, many, or a class if the clone is expanded.

V: TRBV6-6; size: .; D: .; J: TRBJ2-5; CDR3: CASSPREETQYF; DNA: TGTGCCAGCAGTCCCAGGGAAGAGACCCAGTACTTC
V: TRBV18; size: .; D: TRBD2; J: TRBJ2-5; CDR3: CASSPGTSVGETQYF; DNA: TGTGCCAGCTCACCCGGGACTAGCGTCGGAGAGACCCAGTACTTC
V: TRBV2; size: few; D: .; J: TRBJ2-5; CDR3: CASSATRETQYF; DNA: TGTGCCAGCAGCGCCACACGAGAGACCCAGTACTTC
V: TRBV7-8; size: few; D: .; J: TRBJ1-1; CDR3: CATRRDTEAFF; DNA: TGTGCCACCCGGAGGGACACTGAAGCTTTCTTT
V: TRBV20-1; size: .; D: .; J: TRBJ2-5; CDR3: CSAAPRYF; DNA: TGCAGTGCCGCCCCCAGGTACTTC
V: TRBV5-1; size: .; D: .; J: TRBJ2-3; CDR3: CASSLAKSGIPDTQYF; DNA: TGCGCCAGCAGCTTGGCAAAGTCGGGTATCCCGGATACGCAGTATTTT
V: TRBV6-1; size: .; D: .; J: TRBJ2-5; CDR3: CASSDTGGAQETQYF; DNA: TGTGCCAGCAGTGACACGGGCGGGGCGCAAGAGACCCAGTACTTC
V: TRBV5-1; size: .; D: .; J: TRBJ2-7; CDR3: CASSLESAQSGEQYF; DNA: TGCGCCAGCAGCTTGGAGTCAGCCCAGTCGGGGGAGCAGTACTTC
V: TRBV6-5; size: once; D: .; J: TRBJ1-2; CDR3: CASSPDRGYTF; DNA: TGTGCCAGCAGTCCCGACAGGGGCTACACCTTC
V: TRBV7-7; size: .; D: .; J: TRBJ2-2; CDR3: CASSLEGGITGELFF; DNA: TGTGCCAGCAGCTTAGAGGGGGGGATCACCGGGGAGCTGTTTTTT